This T cell receptor (beta chain) derives from a study of PD-1 blockade in classical Hodgkin lymphoma. Study context: Nivolumab was administered to patients intravenously at 3 mg/kg every 2 weeks. Findings and caveats of the study: At C4D1, TCR diversity had climbed significantly for CD4+ cells, though not for CD8+ cells. Patients were excluded if nivolumab began under 1 year after ASCT (the autologous transplant).

The germline V gene encodes CDR1 KGHSH and CDR2 LQKENI. This CDR3 is built from 16 residues. The trim removed 4 bases at V and 8 bases at J, leaving 12 bases unmatched. A note on this clone: Its specificity is unknown.

Using immunoSEQ multiplex PCR, the repertoire was profiled, and TCRdb retains in-frame clones only, with some absent. The table records 20,000 to 25,000 clones, less than 85% of them present only once. Every patient experienced relapse after autologous stem cell transplantation, and brentuximab vedotin exposure varied. This TCR derives from a human donor with classical Hodgkin lymphoma. The rearrangement uses TRBV18 and TRBJ2-1; 9 positions agree with TRBD2. The material was peripheral blood mononuclear cells (PBMCs), obtained before the second cycle of nivolumab. The CDR3 reads CASSRAGGPTSYEQFF. The CDR3 bases are TGTGCCAGCTCACGGGCGGGAGGGCCAACTTCATATGAGCAGTTCTTC.